A selection of T cell receptor beta chains follows, all from one sample in a study of CD8+ T cells in alopecia areata. The data were produced by immunoSEQ multiplex PCR, yet TCRdb's version contains in-frame clones alone and is incomplete. The data contain about 99,000 clones, just over 85% of them singletons. The input for sequencing was CD8+ T cells sorted from blood, taken between weeks 30 and 35, from a patient treated with tofacitinib. These receptors all stem from a human donor with alopecia areata. Each CDR3 is given with its conserved first and last residue. A D gene is named only where the DNA matches it firmly. Expanded clones get a size class; other rows say once, few or many, or leave the size out.

few	TRBJ1-2	TRBV19	NA	CASQMGGRYGYTF
NA	TRBJ2-7	TRBV29-1	TRBD2	CSVEDGSGRLYEQYF
NA	TRBJ1-3	TRBV28	NA	CASSLDRTGSSVFSGNTIYF
few	TRBJ2-3	TRBV2	TRBD1	CASSEPPGQGGTDTQYF
NA	TRBJ2-1	TRBV29-1	NA	CSVATVESYNEQFF
NA	TRBJ1-1	TRBV11-1	NA	CASSLEGSPNTEAFF
NA	TRBJ1-2	TRBV27	TRBD1	CAGKGGRPNYGYTF
NA	TRBJ2-7	TRBV6-6	TRBD2	CASSYLAGGNYEQYF
few	TRBJ1-2	TRBV6-1	NA	CASRENHYGYTF
few	TRBJ2-7	TRBV7-9	TRBD1	CASQTGDYEQYF
NA	TRBJ1-1	TRBV30	NA	CAWNQGGLNTEAFF
NA	TRBJ2-7	TRBV28	NA	CASSLTLTVAGQAYEQYF
NA	TRBJ2-5	TRBV7-8	TRBD2	CATLREREHLETQYF
NA	TRBJ2-2	TRBV5-4	NA	CASSSEPLGTGELFF
once	TRBJ2-1	TRBV9	TRBD2	CASSDQGGGANEQFF
NA	TRBJ2-2	TRBV4-2	TRBD2	CASSLTQAGANTGELFF
NA	TRBJ2-5	TRBV2	NA	CASSGGTQYF
few	TRBJ2-7	TRBV7-9	NA	CASSLEGHTYEQYF
NA	TRBJ2-1	TRBV12-5	NA	CASTSPAWGTGNYNEQFF
NA	TRBJ1-5	TRBV9	NA	CASSPGGGNQPQHF
NA	TRBJ2-3	TRBV4-1	NA	CASSQETLADTQYF
NA	TRBJ1-1	TRBV19	NA	CASSTSGGVATEAFF
NA	TRBJ1-1	TRBV6-5	NA	CASSYSVSMNTEAFF
NA	TRBJ2-7	TRBV5-1	NA	CASSFNSTHEQYF
NA	TRBJ2-7	TRBV27	TRBD1	CASSWGQGANYEQYF
NA	TRBJ2-7	TRBV11-2	TRBD1	CASSLVGTGGDEQYF
NA	TRBJ2-1	TRBV5-1	NA	CASSLQRLEGYNEQFF
NA	TRBJ2-1	TRBV27	NA	CASSLMSASYNEQFF
NA	NA	TRBV30	NA	CAWSKGETYEQYF
NA	TRBJ2-7	TRBV4-1	TRBD2	CASSPQGTSGPYEQYF
NA	TRBJ2-1	TRBV9	TRBD1	CASSAYRGEQFF
NA	TRBJ1-1	TRBV7-8	TRBD1	CASSLGTGNTEAFF
NA	TRBJ2-7	TRBV27	TRBD2	CASSLGGYEQYF
NA	TRBJ1-1	TRBV29-1	NA	CSVVYVGTHREAFF
NA	TRBJ2-5	TRBV7-9	NA	CASSLAASGRGETQYF
NA	TRBJ2-1	TRBV5-1	NA	CASSLGGNEQFF
NA	TRBJ2-3	TRBV11-2	NA	CASSLGDTQYF
NA	TRBJ2-3	TRBV29-1	TRBD1	CSDRDRSSDTQYF
NA	TRBJ1-1	TRBV30	TRBD1	CAWSATGAEAFF
once	TRBJ2-7	TRBV27	TRBD1	CASSLGQGLHEQYF
NA	TRBJ2-7	TRBV10-3	NA	CAISEGGWRYEQYF
NA	TRBJ2-7	TRBV4-1	NA	CASSQVYQGSYEQYF
few	TRBJ2-1	TRBV7-9	NA	CASSSLRSLSYNEQFF
NA	TRBJ2-7	TRBV29-1	TRBD1	CSAIGTGSYEQYF
NA	TRBJ1-5	TRBV11-1	NA	CASSQERGQPQHF